This T cell receptor beta chain was recorded in a study of blood T cell repertoires in COVID-19. This clone was observed a single time. Germline values: CDR1 SGHKS, CDR2 YYEKEE (reference sequence). The junction had 6 bases not matched to a gene; V was cut back by 3 bases and J by 4 bases. This CDR3 has 14 amino acids. In the original analysis: Amplification of reference gene primers was used by the study to estimate nucleated cell counts. Method: immunoSEQ multiplex PCR; TCRdb's copy keeps in-frame clones and lacks some. From that table come the V and J calls and clone size; the DNA was used to work out D and trimming. The data contain 36,000 or so clones, 70% to 90% of them singletons.

Material: peripheral blood. This chain uses TRBV5-5 with TRBJ2-5; TRBD1 agrees at 7 bases. This TCR was sampled from a woman in her 70s with active COVID-19. The CDR3 DNA follows: TGTGCCAGCAGCTCTCGGGACAGTTTAGAGACCCAGTACTTC. Translating gives CASSSRDSLETQYF.